The TCR beta chain under discussion was sequenced for a study of T cell responses to AZD1222 COVID-19 vaccine. CDR1 is LNHDA and CDR2 is SQIVND in the germline V gene (reference sequence). This CDR3 has 16 amino acids. Trimming pared 2 bases from V and 3 bases from J, leaving 17 bases between. Study-wide results and limits: Only a handful of AZD1222 recipients tested seropositive at baseline.

For this clone: The antigen is not known.

The table came from immunoSEQ multiplex PCR; TCRdb's copy has only in-frame clones and leaves some out. The sample has under 20,000 clones; around 90% are singletons. The sequence came from an adult who received the AZD1222 COVID-19 vaccine. The chain combines TRBV19 with TRBJ2-7, with D possibly TRBD2 on 5 matching bases. The sequences come from peripheral blood, collected 28 days after the second AZD1222 dose. The CDR3 here is CASSISSPPRDYEQYF. CDR3 nucleotides: TGTGCCAGTAGTATAAGTTCGCCCCCCCGGGACTACGAGCAGTACTTC.